This T cell receptor (beta chain) stems from a study of neurological immune-mediated disorders. Findings of the study overall: The study found the most TCR clonal expansion in HTLV-1-associated myelopathy and the least in multiple sclerosis, below healthy controls.

The germline gives CDR1 GTSNPN, CDR2 SVGIG (reference sequence). The CDR3 loop spans 13 amino acids. TCRdb processed the 5' RACE reads anew with MiXCR; each CDR3 protein has one entry. This table holds about 74,000 distinct CDR3 sequences, roughly 5.6% found once. This clonotype was found many times. Its antigen remains unidentified. One end of the junction varies from germline; a read error may be responsible. Sequencing input: PBMCs. The chain links TRBV30 to TRBJ2-1; 14 bases match TRBD2. This receptor was obtained from a man in his late teens or twenties with multiple sclerosis. The CDR3 sequence: CARRLAGGDEQFF. The CDR3 bases are TGTGCCCGGAGACTAGCGGGAGGGGATGAGCAGTTCTTC.